This TCR beta chain was documented in a study of Ad26.COV2.S vaccination and SARS-CoV-2 variants (dated by TCRdb to 2020 to 2022). Study-level background: Vaccine-arm donors came from COV1001, a multicentre, randomized, double-blind, placebo-controlled phase I-IIa trial of Ad26.COV2.S in healthy adults. Dosing of Ad26.COV2.S was intramuscular, at either 5x10^10 or 1x10^11 viral particles, delivered as one shot or as two shots spaced 56 days apart. The specificity and breadth of SARS-CoV-2-reactive T cell receptors after Ad26.COV2.S vaccination were assessed by TCRbeta repertoire sequencing. The TCR-sequenced set comprised approximately 30 samples: some 20 Ad26.COV2.S vaccine recipients, 5 placebo recipients and 8 SARS-CoV-2 convalescent individuals. Trial participants were randomized into five groups of five: low-dose or high-dose Ad26.COV2.S given once or twice, or placebo on both occasions. Investigators did not know the trial group allocation while performing experiments and assessing outcomes.

With regard to this clone: Its antigen has not been determined. No much larger clonotype is one base removed from it; base qualities were not supplied.

Broad study findings and their caveats: The study was not powered to compare responses between vaccine doses or regimens. Vaccine and placebo recipients had comparable non-spike TCR breadth, which fits with the vaccine containing only spike. Substantial breadth of spike-specific CD8+ and CD4+ T cell responses was reported after vaccination. The authors noted that total T cell responses may have been underestimated by the TCR breadth and depth analyses. Spike-specific TCR breadth was higher in Ad26.COV2.S recipients than in placebo recipients (P = 0.0014).

The CDR3 sequence holds 18 residues, the cysteine and phenylalanine included. The DNA shown is the 54-base CDR3, in frame from base 1. Germline trimming amounts to 2 bases on V and 0 bases on J, with 7 as the count of junction bases outside the gene matches. The germline V gene (reference sequence) specifies SEHNR as CDR1 and FQNEAQ as CDR2. The immunoSEQ Assay was used to sequence TCRbeta CDR3 regions. After extraction, genomic DNA underwent amplification by bias-controlled multiplex PCR, followed by high-throughput sequencing. For the original study's pipeline: To quantify the absolute abundance of every unique TCRbeta CDR3 region, sequences were collapsed and filtered. Usable DNA was measured by amplifying reference genes present in all nucleated cells, and TCRbeta template counts were normalized to that usable DNA to estimate T cell fraction. Repertoire TCRs were annotated as SARS-CoV-2-specific by exact matching of V gene, CDR3 amino acid sequence and J gene to a known reactive TCR set. The reference SARS-CoV-2 TCR set was derived from MIRA and filtered for enrichment in COVID-19-positive ImmuneCODE repertoires, a step that removed public or cross-reactive TCRs. Drawing on the MIRA antigens, annotated TCRs were analysed further at the level of specific ORF or position within ORF. Breadth was defined as the number of annotated unique rearrangements divided by the total number of unique productive rearrangements, and depth was defined as the summed frequency of the annotated unique rearrangements. Two-sided Wilcoxon rank-sum tests were used to compare TCR breadth between groups. TCRdb stores this immuneACCESS table with in-frame sequences only. Part of the clones is absent; in the studies checked, under half of the shortfall reflects unresolved V genes, and no reason is known for the rest. V, J and clone size reflect that table, while D and trimming were determined from the DNA. The sample has over 400,000 clones on record, 90% of them singletons. Around 4.2% of the sample is held by the ten biggest clonotypes.

The treatment or condition label, as the study defines it: about 20 received Ad26.COV2.S at low or high dose, single or two shots; about 5 received placebo; per-sample allocation not given. For vaccine and placebo recipients, the sequenced repertoires came from samples collected on day 63 after the first injection. Between 29 July and 7 August 2020, Cohort 1b enrolled 20 to 30 adults aged 18-55 years at one site in Boston, USA. Ad26.COV2.S was a replication-incompetent adenovirus type 26 vector that expressed a prefusion-stabilized SARS-CoV-2 spike protein derived from the original Wuhan strain. The sample here was peripheral blood, taken in a trial of Ad26.COV2.S vaccine versus placebo. The clonotype comes from a person between 18 and 65 years old who received the Ad26.COV2.S COVID-19 vaccine or a placebo. This sequence uses TRBV7-9 and TRBJ2-1; 10 bases in the junction line up with TRBD2. CDR3 region: CASSLSSGRSGSYNEQFF. The nucleotides are TGTGCCAGCAGCTTATCTAGCGGGAGATCTGGCTCCTACAATGAGCAGTTCTTC. When the CDR3 is completed using the reference TRBV7-9 and TRBJ2-1 genes on either side, the full variable domain is DTGVSQNPRHKITKRGQNVTFRCDPISEHNRLYWYRQTLGQGPEFLTYFQNEAQLEKSRLLSDRFSAERPKGSFSTLEIQRTEQGDSAMYLCASSLSSGRSGSYNEQFFGPGTRLTVL.